The rows below give T cell receptor beta chains drawn from one sample of a study of technical replicates of blood from a few donors. TCRdb keeps only in-frame clones here, not all; method: immunoSEQ multiplex PCR. Among about 58,000 clones, roughly nine tenths were seen once, and the ten largest hold under 5%. The sequencing input was PBMCs. The receptors here all came from a human donor in good health. Some clones in this sample may be carry-over from other donors' samples. The conserved cysteine and the conserved F or W are not part of the CDR3 here. Fields, in order: D gene, J gene, V gene, CDR3 protein. The D gene is left open where the match is weak.

TRBD2 | TRBJ2-3 | TRBV5-1 | ASKGGRGTDTQY
. | TRBJ2-5 | TRBV10-3 | AISDKASGTQY
TRBD2 | TRBJ2-5 | TRBV7-8 | ALGGRFTETQY
. | TRBJ1-2 | TRBV11-3 | ASSLGPRRCRGYT
. | TRBJ2-1 | TRBV7-3 | ASSSLGARGEQF
TRBD1 | TRBJ1-1 | TRBV19 | ASQTGTGVITEAF
. | TRBJ1-1 | TRBV7-2 | ASSLVGNTEAF
. | TRBJ1-1 | TRBV6-5 | ASSLQINTEAF
. | TRBJ1-2 | TRBV27 | ASSYTGIGGSGYT
TRBD2 | TRBJ2-7 | TRBV7-6 | ASSLAPALAFGLGEQY
TRBD1 | TRBJ1-2 | TRBV18 | ASSPARTGDYGYT
TRBD1 | TRBJ2-1 | TRBV4-2 | ASSGTGSVDEQF
. | TRBJ2-5 | TRBV4-1 | ASSQGGLRQETQY
. | TRBJ1-2 | TRBV7-6 | ASSPTVAGGYT
. | TRBJ2-6 | TRBV15 | ATSRDRGSGANVLT
TRBD1 | TRBJ1-2 | TRBV10-3 | AISDSDRGASSYGYT
. | TRBJ1-1 | TRBV5-1 | ASSVGARGDPMNTEAF
TRBD1 | TRBJ1-1 | TRBV10-3 | AINSDRGNTEAF
. | TRBJ2-5 | TRBV7-2 | ASSSGSGKRETQY
. | TRBJ1-1 | TRBV5-1 | ASSVYYTEAF
. | TRBJ1-2 | TRBV2 | ASSEARGTHPSAT
TRBD1 | TRBJ1-2 | TRBV27 | ASSADRVHGYT
. | TRBJ1-1 | TRBV7-6 | ASSQKNTEAF